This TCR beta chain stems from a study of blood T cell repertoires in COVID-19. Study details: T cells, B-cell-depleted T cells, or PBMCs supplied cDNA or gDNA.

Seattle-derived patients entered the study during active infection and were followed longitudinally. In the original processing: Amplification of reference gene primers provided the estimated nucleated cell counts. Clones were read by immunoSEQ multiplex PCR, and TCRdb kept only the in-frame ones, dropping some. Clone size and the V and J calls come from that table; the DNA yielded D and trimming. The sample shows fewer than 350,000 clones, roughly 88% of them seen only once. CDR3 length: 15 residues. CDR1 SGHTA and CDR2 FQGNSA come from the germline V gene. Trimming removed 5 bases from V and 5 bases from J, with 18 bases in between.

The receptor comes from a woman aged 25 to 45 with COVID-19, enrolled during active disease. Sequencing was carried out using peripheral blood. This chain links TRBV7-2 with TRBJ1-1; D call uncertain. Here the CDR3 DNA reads TGTGCCAGCAGCCACACCAAAATTACGGGAACTGAAGCTTTCTTT. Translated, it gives CASSHTKITGTEAFF.